What follows are 3 T cell receptor beta chains derived from one specimen sequenced in a study of blood T cell repertoires in COVID-19. Here immunoSEQ multiplex PCR was the method, and the copy in TCRdb shows in-frame clones only, minus some. This sample has under 350,000 clones, with more than 85% found just once. The sequenced material came from peripheral blood. The receptor source for this set is a man aged 40-50 years with acute or convalescent COVID-19.

The V call is TRBV5-1, the J call TRBJ1-1; no clear D gene. V shed 6 bases and J shed 9 bases, with 21 bases lying between them. Germline-derived CDR1 and CDR2 are SGHRS and YFSETQ. This CDR3 is 14 amino acids long. Here the CDR3 reads CASIPRTLGSKAFF. The CDR3 region has the DNA TGCGCCAGCATCCCCCGGACTTTAGGGAGTAAAGCTTTCTTT.

V usage is TRBV9 and J usage is TRBJ1-1, with D perhaps matching TRBD1 (5 bases). Germline V lookup: CDR1 SGDLS, CDR2 YYNGEE. Trimming removed 3 bases at V and 5 bases at J, with 14 bases between. The CDR3 covers 14 residues. The CDR3 reads CASSAAGMSTEAFF. DNA of the CDR3: TGTGCCAGCAGCGCCGCAGGGATGTCGACTGAAGCTTTCTTT.

The rearrangement uses TRBV11-3 and TRBJ2-2, with D maybe TRBD2 (6 bases). The CDR3 runs 14 residues. V gave up 1 base and J gave up 3 bases, with 6 bases separating them. Germline V CDR1 and CDR2: SGHNT, YENEEA. This chain's CDR3 is CASSLGEDTGELFF. The CDR3 DNA reads as TGTGCCAGCAGCTTAGGGGAGGACACCGGGGAGCTGTTTTTT.